This T cell receptor (beta chain) was retrieved from a study of CD8+CD57+ T cells in acquired aplastic anemia. Patients selected for sequencing had displayed CD8+CD57+ cell expansion by flow cytometry. According to the study, genomic DNA was the template for TCR beta VDJ and CDR3 profiling. In TCRdb, the reads were re-called with MiXCR into one record per CDR3 protein. Of 120,000 or so distinct CDR3 sequences in the sample, under 65% are singletons; the top ten hold 25% to 35%. In the case of this clonotype: The junction differs from germline at one of its ends, possibly a read error.

The CDR3 runs to 13 residues. The germline CDR1 and CDR2 sequences are ENHRY and SYGVKD. This sequence joins TRBV10-3 and TRBJ2-7, with D perhaps being TRBD1 or TRBD2 (5 bases each). The sample taken for sequencing was sorted CD4+, CD8+, or CD8+CD57+ T cells (not recorded which) from PBMCs. The receptor's source is a human donor with aplastic anemia. The CDR3: CAISQGETYGQYF. The CDR3 DNA sequence: TGTGCCATCAGCCAAGGGGAGACCTACGGGCAGTACTTC.